The clone carrying this T cell receptor (beta chain) has a handful of counts. No antigen is known for it. TCR beta CDR3 regions were amplified from RNA. The HTBI primer set served for first-round RT-PCR of the TCR CDR3. TCRdb reprocessed the multiplex PCR reads via MiXCR and lists one record per CDR3 protein. The sample lists around 200,000 distinct CDR3 sequences; around 17% were seen once. These data belong to a study of T cells in Graves' hyperthyroidism and ophthalmopathy. Study observations and caveats: Most thyroid clonotypes that were expanded above 0.001 also turned up in blood. Through a model of 13 V-J features, ophthalmopathy was separated from stable hyperthyroidism.

V shed 6 bases, J shed 6 bases, and the junction held 9 bases outside the gene matches. CDR3 length equals 16 residues. In germline, CDR1 is MNHEY, CDR2 SMNVEV (reference sequence). Hyperthyroidism patients were newly diagnosed, had disease duration under 2 months, and were aged 18 to 65 years. PBMCs stemmed from more than 7.5 ml fresh peripheral blood. The chain is built from TRBV27 and TRBJ2-1, with TRBD2 matching over 12 bases. Material: blood. This clonotype was obtained from a man aged 40-55 years with Graves' hyperthyroidism. The CDR3 loop reads CASRLAGGIASNEQFF. CDR3 DNA sequence: TGTGCCAGCAGACTAGCGGGGGGTATTGCTAGCAATGAGCAGTTCTTC.